This TCR beta chain was captured by sequencing in a study of preoperative IRX-2 immunotherapy in early breast cancer. Treatment meaning: preoperative locoregional IRX-2 cytokine immunotherapy. Patients received preoperative, locoregional IRX-2 cytokine immunotherapy in a phase Ib study. Using immunoSEQ multiplex PCR, the repertoire was profiled, and TCRdb retains in-frame clones only, with some absent. The sample lists 20,000 to 30,000 clones, more than 80% seen once, with 1% to 1.5% in the top ten. The source of this sequence is a human donor with breast cancer. The input for sequencing was lymph node tissue, taken after IRX-2 immunotherapy.

Here the CDR3 DNA reads TGCGCCAGCAGCTGGACATTTAGGAACACTGAAGCTTTCTTT. Its translation is CASSWTFRNTEAFF. J is TRBJ1-1 and V is TRBV5-1; D is possibly TRBD1 (5 bases). Germline CDR1 SGHRS, CDR2 YFSETQ. This CDR3 is built from 14 residues. V dropped 3 bases and J dropped 1 base, with 10 bases sitting between them.